This T cell receptor beta chain is from a study of T cells in Graves' hyperthyroidism and ophthalmopathy. Newly diagnosed patients aged 18 to 65 had hyperthyroidism of under 2 months' duration. From RNA transcripts, TCR beta CDR3 regions were amplified. An initial round of RT-PCR targeting the TCR CDR3 relied on the HTBI primer set. TCRdb itself ran the multiplex PCR reads through MiXCR, one entry per CDR3 protein. Of under 200,000 distinct CDR3 sequences in the sample, 9.4% are singletons; the top ten hold around 20%. V was trimmed by 5 bases and J by 4 bases, leaving 11 bases between them. This CDR3 region has 13 residues. Many counts were recorded for this clonotype.

Specimen: blood. This clonotype originated in a woman aged 18-35 years with Graves' hyperthyroidism that later progressed to Graves' ophthalmopathy. This chain uses TRBV12-3 or TRBV12-4 with TRBJ1-2; possibly TRBD1 for D (5 bases). CDR3 sequence (DNA): TGTGCCAGCAGTCTACAGGAGTTCTATGGCTACACCTTC. Translation: CASSLQEFYGYTF.